Below, 12 T cell receptor beta chains from the same sample are listed, as sequenced in a study of blood T cell repertoires in COVID-19. The assay was immunoSEQ multiplex PCR, and TCRdb's table has in-frame clones only and misses some. The data hold 200,000 to 250,000 clones, with about 81% observed a single time. Sequenced: peripheral blood. These receptors originate from a woman aged 70-85 years with COVID-19, enrolled during active disease.

This clone has only a few counts. The chain carries TRBV15 and TRBJ2-2, with a tentative D call TRBD2 (6 bases). This CDR3 spans 14 amino acids. The ends were cut back, 1 base at V and 5 bases at J, with 8 bases in the middle. Germline CDR1 is LNHNV and CDR2 is YYDKDF (reference sequence). The DNA of the CDR3 is TGTGCCACCAGCAGAGTCGGGGGTACCGGGGAGCTGTTTTTT. Translated, it gives CATSRVGGTGELFF.

The chain is built from TRBV4-3 and TRBJ2-1; D unclear. CDR3 length: 13 residues. The V gene lost 3 bases and the J gene lost 9 bases, with 12 bases spanning the gap. Germline V gives CDR1 LGHNA, CDR2 YSLEER. CDR3: CASSHSSGPEQFF. CDR3 bases: TGCGCCAGCAGCCACTCATCTGGGCCTGAGCAGTTCTTC.

The chain has TRBV5-1 and TRBJ2-6; 9 bases line up with TRBD1. J lost 2 bases, V lost 4 bases, and 7 bases had no gene match. This CDR3 contains 17 residues. Germline values: CDR1 SGHRS, CDR2 YFSETQ. The CDR3 loop is CASSRDRERPGANVLTF. The CDR3 nucleotides read TGCGCCAGCAGCCGGGACAGGGAAAGACCTGGGGCCAACGTCCTGACTTTC.

This clone has just a few counts. The rearrangement links TRBV30 to TRBJ2-7; D ambiguous. Germline loops: CDR1 GTSNPN, CDR2 SVGIG (reference sequence). V was cut by 2 bases and J by 3 bases, with 5 bases left in between. The CDR3 sequence is 11 residues long. The CDR3 loop reads CAWSSDYEQYF. The DNA for the CDR3 is TGTGCCTGGAGTAGCGACTACGAGCAGTACTTC.

The V and J genes are TRBV5-1 and TRBJ1-1, with a tentative D call TRBD1 (6 bases). Germline loops: CDR1 SGHRS, CDR2 YFSETQ. The CDR3 covers 15 residues. V lost 1 base and J 0 bases, leaving 10 bases between the germline ends. Written as DNA, the CDR3 is TGCGCCAGCAGCTTGAATGGGGGCATGAACACTGAAGCTTTCTTT. Translation gives CASSLNGGMNTEAFF.

The genes are TRBV7-9 and TRBJ2-7; 12 positions agree with TRBD1. V shed 5 bases and J 7 bases; nucleotides not matched to a gene: 6. The CDR3 consists of 14 residues. The germline gives CDR1 SEHNR, CDR2 FQNEAQ (reference sequence). CDR3 sequence (DNA): TGTGCCAGCAGCGGGGGACAGGGGGCCCTAGAGCAGTACTTC. Protein: CASSGGQGALEQYF.

This rearrangement joins TRBV19 to TRBJ1-1; 8 bases are shared with TRBD1. The CDR3 totals 15 residues. After removal of 3 bases from V and 5 bases from J, the junction contained 8 bases not matched to a gene. Germline assignment: CDR1 LNHDA and CDR2 SQIVND (reference sequence). The CDR3 region is CASSIRGTGITEAFF. DNA of the CDR3: TGTGCCAGTAGTATTCGTGGGACAGGTATAACTGAAGCTTTCTTT.

The chain carries TRBV18 and TRBJ2-1, with 11 bases identical to TRBD2. This CDR3 has 15 residues. The V gene end was trimmed by 6 bases and the J gene end by 4 bases; junction bases not matched to a gene: 5. CDR1 is KGHSH and CDR2 is LQKENI in the germline V gene. The CDR3 nucleotides are TGTGCCAGCTCCCCGACTAGCGGGGAGTACAATGAGCAGTTCTTC. As protein: CASSPTSGEYNEQFF.

The V and J genes are TRBV5-4 and TRBJ2-7; weak D call: TRBD2 (6 bases). Germline loops: CDR1 SGHNT, CDR2 YYREEE (reference sequence). The CDR3 runs 13 residues. V was trimmed by 4 bases and J by 1 base, leaving 9 bases between them. In DNA form, the CDR3 reads TGTGCCAGCAGCCGACTAGATTCCTACGAGCAGTACTTC. It codes for CASSRLDSYEQYF.

This chain links TRBV30 with TRBJ1-2; 10 bases agree with TRBD1. V was clipped by 5 bases and J by 3 bases; unmatched bases: 12. The germline gives CDR1 GTSNPN, CDR2 SVGIG (reference sequence). The length of the CDR3 is 16 residues. CDR3 DNA sequence: TGTGCCTGGTCCGGGACAGGGGCTCGGGGGGACTATGGCTACACCTTC. As protein: CAWSGTGARGDYGYTF. Using reference TRBV30 and TRBJ1-2 for the parts outside the CDR3, the full variable domain is SQTIHQWPATLVQPVGSPLSLECTVEGTSNPNLYWYRQAAGRGLQLLFYSVGIGQISSEVPQNLSASRPQDRQFILSSKKLLLSDSGFYLCAWSGTGARGDYGYTFGSGTRLTVV.

This rearrangement joins TRBV28 to TRBJ2-2; 8 bases align to TRBD1. Germline trimming cut 7 bases from V and 7 bases from J; bases unmatched to any gene: 8. This CDR3 has 14 residues. CDR1 MDHEN and CDR2 SYDVKM come from the germline V gene. The chain's CDR3 is CASNPDRVVGELFF. In DNA, the CDR3 is TGTGCCAGCAACCCGGACAGGGTGGTCGGGGAGCTGTTTTTT.

This chain joins TRBV5-3 and TRBJ1-1; 8 nucleotides line up with TRBD1. TRBV5-3 is flagged as an ORF with uncertain function. This CDR3 spans 14 amino acids. V dropped 4 bases and J dropped 1; count of bases not matched to a gene: 3. CDR3 residues: CARSVGQANTEAFF. The CDR3 DNA sequence: TGTGCCAGAAGCGTGGGACAGGCGAACACTGAAGCTTTCTTT.